This paragraph reports one T cell receptor beta chain. Profiling relied on immunoSEQ multiplex PCR, and the TCRdb table lists in-frame clones only, not all of them. The repertoire holds roughly 460,000 clones, with around 90% as singletons. The sample originates from a study of blood T cell repertoires in COVID-19. Study-level background: In each case, the material was cDNA or gDNA derived from T cells, B-cell-depleted T cells, or PBMCs.

The germline V gene encodes CDR1 GTSNPN and CDR2 SVGIG (reference sequence). Trimming took off 7 bases at V and 4 bases at J, with 23 bases between the two ends. The CDR3 spans 16 residues. The J gene is TRBJ2-1, the V gene TRBV30, with D tentatively TRBD2 (6 bases). Sequencing used peripheral blood. The source of this sequence is a young man with COVID-19, enrolled during active disease. The CDR3 region has the DNA TGTGCCTCCAACCCACTACTAGCCGAGACTTACAATGAGCAGTTCTTC. This encodes CASNPLLAETYNEQFF.